The entry that follows covers one T cell receptor beta chain sequence. Its antigen remains unknown. Sequenced by immunoSEQ multiplex PCR; TCRdb stores in-frame clones only, minus some. Among about 100,000 clones listed, 70% to 90% were seen once. This CDR3 is built from 13 residues. V lost 5 bases and J lost 4, with 9 bases in between. CDR1 and CDR2 from the germline V gene are LNHDA and SQIVND (reference sequence). The data were taken from a study of T cell responses to AZD1222 COVID-19 vaccine. General observations from the study: Baseline seropositivity occurred in only six AZD1222 recipients. Donors, mostly white British, included more females; clonal diversity was possibly underestimated.

The material sequenced was peripheral blood, taken on day 0 of MenACWY control vaccination. The rearrangement joins TRBV19 to TRBJ2-1, with a tentative D call TRBD2 (5 bases). The clonotype was recovered from an adult in good health. The CDR3 DNA reads TGTGCCAGTAGTCCGGGAAATTACAATGAGCAGTTCTTC. It yields the protein CASSPGNYNEQFF.